The 20 T cell receptor beta chains below come from one sample, sequenced in a study of T cells in women clearing cervical HPV infection. Method: immunoSEQ multiplex PCR; TCRdb's copy keeps in-frame clones and lacks some. Its table records 25,000 to 35,000 clones. Sequencing was done on a sample of blood buffy coat. The source of these receptors is a woman aged 18-70 years with a cervical HPV16 infection that either progressed to CIN3+ or cleared (not recorded which).

Points on this clone: The missing CDR3 end, 3 residues past where the read stops, is filled in from the germline J gene. The chain couples TRBV20-1 to TRBJ1-1; possibly TRBD1 for D (6 bases). Trimming took off 0 bases at V and 5 bases at J, with 16 bases between the two ends. The germline V gene encodes CDR1 DFQATT and CDR2 SNEGSKA (reference sequence). The CDR3 runs 15 residues. The CDR3 reads CSARDRDAGATEAFF. The DNA read from the CDR3 is TGCAGTGCTAGAGATCGTGATGCGGGGGCAACTGAA.

As to this clone: The sequence runs out 3 residues before the end of the CDR3; the remainder is reconstructed from the germline J gene. The chain is built from TRBV6-1 and TRBJ1-2; the match to TRBD1 covers 9 bases. CDR3 size: 16 residues. V shed 1 base and J 4 bases; nucleotides not matched to a gene: 7. CDR1 MNHNS and CDR2 SASEGT come from the germline V gene. CDR3 loop: CASSEVGTGGGYGYTF. Incomplete CDR3 DNA: TGTGCCAGCAGTGAAGTCGGAACAGGGGGCGGCTATGGC.

To note about this clone: Read data end 3 residues before the CDR3 end; the end is taken from the germline J gene. V gene TRBV20-1 combines with J gene TRBJ2-3; D is ambiguous. Looked up from germline, CDR1 is DFQATT and CDR2 is SNEGSKA (reference sequence). The CDR3 is 12 residues long. V lost 4 bases and J lost 6, with 11 bases in between. The CDR3 sequence: CSAKAGSDTQYF. CDR3 DNA, as far as it was read: TGCAGTGCTAAGGCCGGGTCGGATACG.

Concerning this clone: The missing CDR3 end, 3 residues past where the read stops, is filled in from the germline J gene. This chain uses TRBV19 with TRBJ2-4, with 7 bases identical to TRBD1. The CDR3 spans 11 residues. Germline V gives CDR1 LNHDA, CDR2 SQIVND (reference sequence). The CDR3: CASGTDYGQYF. CDR3 bases read: TGTGCCAGTGGGACAGACTATGGT.

A remark on this clone: The CDR3 end is not reached by the read, which stops 3 residues before it; the germline J gene fills it in. The rearrangement links TRBV6-7 to TRBJ2-1; no clear D gene. Being an ORF, TRBV6-7 has a function that is uncertain. V shed 3 bases and J shed 0 bases, with 9 bases lying between them. The CDR3 consists of 15 residues. The sequenced CDR3 bases are TGTGCCAGCAGTTATTACCAGAGCTCCTACAATGAG. Translation: CASSYYQSSYNE. The entire CDR3 protein reads CASSYYQSSYNEQFF.

Comments on this clone: The read stops 3 residues short of the end of the CDR3; the missing end is completed from the germline J gene. V gene TRBV19 combines with J gene TRBJ1-1, with TRBD1 matching over 7 bases. The CDR3 loop spans 14 amino acids. The germline V gene has CDR1 LNHDA and CDR2 SQIVND (reference sequence). Unmatched junction bases numbered 9, after V lost 6 bases and J lost 5 bases. The CDR3 DNA, read in part, is TGTGCCAGTAGAGTGACAGGGCTGGGGACTGAA. It specifies CASRVTGLGTE. The complete CDR3 protein is CASRVTGLGTEAFF.

Comments on this clone: The CDR3 end is not reached by the read, which stops 3 residues before it; the germline J gene fills it in. The V and J genes are TRBV11-2 and TRBJ1-2; 11 bases fit TRBD1. The germline CDR1 and CDR2 sequences are SGHAT and FQNNGV. Trimming took 7 bases from V and 5 from J; bases not matched to a gene: 9. The CDR3 is 15 residues long. The chain's CDR3 is CASNLGQGAFYGYTF. The CDR3 bases that were read are TGTGCCAGCAACCTCGGACAGGGGGCATTTTATGGC.

About this clone itself: The CDR3 is cut off 3 residues early in the read; its end comes from the germline J gene. The chain links TRBV6-1 to TRBJ1-2; maybe TRBD1 (5 bases). The CDR3 covers 13 residues. Looked up from germline, CDR1 is MNHNS and CDR2 is SASEGT. V gave up 4 bases and J gave up 4 bases, with 10 bases separating them. The covered CDR3 bases are TGTGCCAGCAGTGTTTTGCAGGGCTATGGC. Its translation: CASSVLQGYG. From start to end, the CDR3 is CASSVLQGYGYTF.

Notes on this clone: The read is 3 residues too short to cover the CDR3 end, so that end is filled in from the germline J gene. This rearrangement joins TRBV5-4 to TRBJ1-1; the D gene is possibly TRBD1 (5 bases). Trimming took off 6 bases at V and 4 bases at J, with 13 bases between the two ends. The CDR3 sequence is 13 residues long. Germline CDR1 is SGHNT and CDR2 is YYREEE (reference sequence). CDR3 amino acids: CASTPTGGTEAFF. The DNA read from the CDR3 is TGTGCCAGCACCCCTACAGGTGGCACTGAA.

A word on this clone: The read ends 3 residues early relative to the CDR3; the germline J gene fills the gap. The chain uses TRBV10-1 and TRBJ2-3, with a tentative D call TRBD2 (5 bases). Between the trimmed V and J ends, which lost 3 bases and 0 bases, there was a span of 10 bases. Per germline, CDR1 WNHNN and CDR2 SYGVQD (reference sequence). This CDR3 contains 15 residues. The CDR3 sequence: CASSDGGSSTDTQYF. Incomplete CDR3 DNA: TGCGCCAGCAGTGACGGCGGGTCTAGCACAGATACG.

As regards this clone: The sequence runs out 3 residues before the end of the CDR3; the remainder is reconstructed from the germline J gene. The genes are TRBV20-1 and TRBJ2-1, with D uncertain. The germline V gene has CDR1 DFQATT and CDR2 SNEGSKA (reference sequence). The CDR3 length is 11 residues. Trimming shortened V by 3 bases and J by 6 bases, and 6 bases separated the two germline ends. CDR3 DNA (partial): TGCAGTGCTAGTAGTCGCAATGAG. Its protein is CSASSRNE. The full CDR3 sequence reads CSASSRNEQFF.

Note on this clone: The read falls 3 residues short of the CDR3 end, and the missing part is taken from the germline J gene. The chain employs TRBV29-1 and TRBJ2-7; a possible D gene is TRBD1 (6 bases). Trimming stripped 6 bases from V and 1 base from J, with 16 bases between. Per germline, CDR1 SQVTM and CDR2 ANQGSEA. The CDR3 contains 14 residues. The CDR3 here is CSVAITGLSYEQYF. The covered CDR3 bases are TGCAGCGTGGCCATAACAGGGCTTTCCTACGAG.

Concerning this clone itself: With the read ending 3 residues before the CDR3 end, the germline J gene is used to fill in that end. The gene calls are TRBV5-1 and TRBJ2-2, with TRBD1 as a possible D gene (5 bases). Trimming pared 7 bases from V and 1 base from J, leaving 11 bases between. The CDR3 is made up of 14 amino acids. Germline loops: CDR1 SGHRS, CDR2 YFSETQ. CDR3 loop: CASRTPRNTGELFF. The covered CDR3 bases are TGCGCCAGCCGGACACCCAGGAACACCGGGGAG.

Worth noting for this clone: The read gets to within 3 residues of the CDR3 end, and the germline J gene fills in the rest. The V and J genes are TRBV30 and TRBJ2-7; 8 bases match TRBD1. V shed 4 bases, J shed 2 bases, and the junction held 7 bases outside the gene matches. This CDR3 has 14 amino acids. Per germline, CDR1 GTSNPN and CDR2 SVGIG (reference sequence). CDR3 sequence reads: CAWTASDRAYEQYF. The CDR3 bases that were read are TGTGCCTGGACTGCATCGGACAGGGCCTACGAG.

As to this clone: Coverage ceases 3 residues before the CDR3 finishes, and the germline J gene fills in the end. The chain recombines TRBV20-1 with TRBJ1-2; D may be TRBD1 (5 bases). CDR3 length: 11 amino acids. Trimming stripped 3 bases from V and 6 bases from J, with 8 bases between. Germline loops: CDR1 DFQATT, CDR2 SNEGSKA (reference sequence). The part of the CDR3 DNA that was read is TGCAGTGCTAGGGGGCTGGATGGC. It specifies CSARGLDG. The CDR3 in full is CSARGLDGYTF.

Note on this clone: The read terminates 3 residues before the CDR3 end, so the remaining end is supplied by the germline J gene. The chain joins TRBV28 to TRBJ2-4, with TRBD1 matching over 7 bases. The CDR3 covers 17 residues. Germline V gives CDR1 MDHEN, CDR2 SYDVKM. J gave up 0 bases and V 4 bases, and 9 bases lay outside the gene matches. CDR3 amino acids: CASSWGTGVLAKNIQYF. Incomplete CDR3 DNA: TGTGCCAGCAGTTGGGGAACAGGGGTGCTAGCCAAAAACATT.

About this clone itself: The read ends 3 residues before the CDR3 terminus; that terminus is restored from the germline J gene. The genes are TRBV7-6 and TRBJ2-7; possibly TRBD2 for D (6 bases). This CDR3 spans 13 amino acids. CDR1 SGHVS and CDR2 FNYEAQ come from the germline V gene. V shed 5 bases and J shed 0 bases, with 8 bases lying between them. This chain's CDR3 is CASSPGGSYEQYF. The CDR3 DNA, read in part, is TGTGCCAGCAGCCCCGGGGGCTCCTACGAG.

With regard to this clone: The CDR3 end falls 3 residues outside the read, so it is completed with the germline J gene. V usage is TRBV4-2 and J usage is TRBJ1-5; no definite D call. CDR1 and CDR2 (germline): LGHNA, YNFKEQ. The length of the CDR3 is 17 residues. V lost 0 bases to trimming and J lost 5 bases, with 17 bases between them. The sequenced part of the CDR3 DNA is TGTGCCAGCAGCCAAGAAGGACTTGGGCAGTTTGATCAGCCC. Translating gives CASSQEGLGQFDQP. The full CDR3 reads CASSQEGLGQFDQPQHF.

Comments on this clone: Coverage ceases 3 residues before the CDR3 finishes, and the germline J gene fills in the end. The rearrangement joins TRBV30 to TRBJ2-5; no reliable D call. V lost 3 bases and J lost 3, with 11 bases in between. CDR1 and CDR2 (germline): GTSNPN, SVGIG (reference sequence). CDR3 length: 13 residues. The CDR3 DNA, read in part, is TGTGCCTGGAGCGCCTTGGCGGAAGAGACC. Protein sequence: CAWSALAEET. In full, the CDR3 is CAWSALAEETQYF.

Turning to this clone: Read data end 3 residues before the CDR3 end; the end is taken from the germline J gene. This sequence joins TRBV6-1 and TRBJ1-6, with D hard to call. From germline, CDR1 is MNHNS and CDR2 SASEGT. CDR3 length: 14 amino acids. The DNA read from the CDR3 is TGTGCCAGCAGTGAAGTTGGACTCGGAGGGCCC. It codes for CASSEVGLGGP. Given in full, the CDR3 is CASSEVGLGGPLHF.